Listed here are 20 T cell receptor beta chains from one sample, sequenced in a study of cytomegalovirus exposure and HLA in healthy donors. PCR involved 60 Vbeta and 13 Jbeta primers. Profiling relied on immunoSEQ multiplex PCR, and the TCRdb table lists in-frame clones only, not all of them. The data hold 60,000 to 85,000 clones, with 74% observed a single time. The specimen sequenced was PBMCs. The receptors stem from a human donor in good health.

This clone was seen just once. The J gene is TRBJ2-3, the V gene TRBV15; TRBD1 agrees at 8 bases. Germline CDR1 LNHNV, CDR2 YYDKDF (reference sequence). With 1 base clipped from V and 6 bases from J, the junction kept 6 bases outside the gene matches. The CDR3 is 15 residues long. As DNA, the CDR3 is TGTGCCACCAGCAGAGGCCCGGACAGGGCGGATACGCAGTATTTT. It specifies CATSRGPDRADTQYF.

V gene TRBV4-1 combines with J gene TRBJ2-7; 7 bases match TRBD1. The CDR3 is 15 residues long. V was pared by 0 bases and J by 0 bases, with 2 bases of the junction left unmatched. Germline CDR1 reads MGHRA; CDR2 reads YSYEKL. CDR3: CASSQDRGSSYEQYF. DNA of the CDR3: TGCGCCAGCAGCCAAGACAGGGGGAGCTCCTACGAGCAGTACTTC.

The J gene is TRBJ2-7, the V gene TRBV21-1; the D segment call TRBD1 is taken from the table without a DNA check. TRBV21-1 is recorded as a pseudogene. The CDR3 length is 14 residues. This CDR3 reads CASRTGILIYEQYF. DNA for the CDR3: TGTGCCAGCAGAACAGGGATACTGATCTACGAGCAGTACTTC.

By sample share, this clone is medium-sized. This chain uses TRBV4-2 with TRBJ2-1; TRBD2 matches at 7 bases. This CDR3 has 15 residues. The V gene's germline CDR1 is LGHNA and CDR2 YNFKEQ. V lost 1 base to trimming and J lost 7 bases; unmatched junction nucleotides: 7. The CDR3 sequence: CASSQGTSEINEQFF. DNA for the CDR3: TGTGCCAGCAGCCAAGGGACTAGTGAAATAAATGAGCAGTTCTTC.

V gene TRBV15 combines with J gene TRBJ1-3; no definite D call. The germline V gene encodes CDR1 LNHNV and CDR2 YYDKDF (reference sequence). V dropped 0 bases and J dropped 4 bases, with 13 bases sitting between them. The CDR3 runs 16 residues. The CDR3 nucleotides are TGTGCCACCAGCAGAGATGGGTCGGCGGGGGGAAACACCATATATTTT. It specifies CATSRDGSAGGNTIYF. Full variable domain (missing parts from reference TRBV15 and TRBJ1-3): DAMVIQNPRYQVTQFGKPVTLSCSQTLNHNVMYWYQQKSSQAPKLLFHYYDKDFNNEADTPDNFQSRRPNTSFCFLDIRSPGLGDTAMYLCATSRDGSAGGNTIYFGEGSWLTVV.

The chain joins TRBV9 to TRBJ1-5, with 9 bases aligning to TRBD1. CDR3 length: 15 amino acids. The junction had 8 bases not matched to a gene; V was cut back by 3 bases and J by 7 bases. In germline, CDR1 is SGDLS, CDR2 YYNGEE. The CDR3 loop reads CASSAEGQGNQPQHF. CDR3 nucleotides: TGTGCCAGCAGCGCGGAGGGACAGGGTAACCAGCCCCAGCATTTT.

This clone was picked up a small number of times. The chain employs TRBV6-6 and TRBJ2-7, with a possible D match to TRBD2 (6 bases). CDR1 MNHNY and CDR2 SVGAGI come from the germline V gene (reference sequence). The V and J ends lost 4 bases and 2 bases respectively, with 15 bases between them. The CDR3 covers 15 residues. The CDR3 loop is CASSSRERAAYEQYF. CDR3 sequence (DNA): TGTGCCAGCAGTTCCCGAGAGCGGGCTGCCTACGAGCAGTACTTC.

The chain recombines TRBV2 with TRBJ2-7; 7 bases agree with TRBD2. The germline V gene has CDR1 SNHLY and CDR2 FYNNEI. CDR3 length: 13 residues. J lost 4 bases, V lost 9 bases, and 9 bases had no gene match. CDR3 residues: CASRLAPSYEQYF. CDR3 DNA sequence: TGTGCCAGTCGACTAGCACCCTCATACGAGCAGTACTTC.

The chain links TRBV27 to TRBJ2-3, with D unresolved. Trimming took 6 bases from V and 0 from J, leaving 7 bases between them. The germline V gene has CDR1 MNHEY and CDR2 SMNVEV (reference sequence). The CDR3 length is 13 residues. The CDR3 sequence: CASSPFSTDTQYF. CDR3 bases: TGTGCCAGCAGCCCCTTTAGCACAGATACGCAGTATTTT.

V usage is TRBV7-6 and J usage is TRBJ2-7, with D hard to call. The CDR3 sequence is 14 residues long. CDR1 and CDR2 (germline): SGHVS, FNYEAQ. The V end was cut by 1 base, the J end by 0 bases, with 7 bases between. DNA for the CDR3: TGTGCCAGCAGCTTAGAGTCAGGCTCCTACGAGCAGTACTTC. Encoded protein: CASSLESGSYEQYF.

This clone was seen a few times. This chain connects TRBV6-5 to TRBJ1-1; D is undetermined. V was cut by 5 bases and J by 1 base, with 5 bases left in between. This CDR3 region has 12 residues. CDR1 and CDR2 from the germline V gene are MNHEY and SVGAGI. In nucleotides, the CDR3 is TGTGCCAGCAGTCCCGGGAACACTGAAGCTTTCTTT. Translating gives CASSPGNTEAFF.

The chain carries TRBV4-1 and TRBJ2-1; 9 bases line up with TRBD1. V lost 4 bases to trimming and J lost 1 base; unmatched junction nucleotides: 5. The CDR3 consists of 16 residues. Germline V gene lookup returns CDR1 MGHRA and CDR2 YSYEKL. The DNA of the CDR3 is TGCGCCAGCAGCCGGGGACAGGGAGTATCCTACAATGAGCAGTTCTTC. It is translated as CASSRGQGVSYNEQFF.

This clone came up once. The CDR3 sequence is CASSAGLAGLGTGELFF. DNA for the CDR3: TGTGCCAGCAGTGCGGGACTAGCGGGACTAGGGACCGGGGAGCTGTTTTTT. The chain uses TRBV7-3 and TRBJ2-2; 13 bases are a match to TRBD2. V shed 6 bases, J shed 5 bases, and the junction held 9 bases outside the gene matches. The germline V gene encodes CDR1 SGHTA and CDR2 FQGTGA. The CDR3 sequence is 17 residues long.

This sequence joins TRBV9 and TRBJ2-1; weak D call: TRBD1 (6 bases). V dropped 3 bases and J dropped 7 bases, with 26 bases sitting between them. The CDR3 runs to 18 residues. Germline CDR1 is SGDLS and CDR2 is YYNGEE. CDR3 in amino acids: CASSGEYRVSKKGNEQFF. CDR3 nucleotide sequence: TGTGCCAGCAGCGGAGAATACAGGGTATCGAAAAAGGGGAATGAGCAGTTCTTC.

The rearrangement joins TRBV5-1 to TRBJ1-2; no clear D gene. CDR1 SGHRS and CDR2 YFSETQ come from the germline V gene. This CDR3 has 14 amino acids. Deletions cut 2 bases from V and 10 bases from J, with 18 bases between. CDR3 residues: CASSLGSGNPAYTF. Here the CDR3 DNA reads TGCGCCAGCAGCTTAGGAAGCGGGAATCCAGCCTACACCTTC.

Only one count was recorded for this clone. The rearrangement joins TRBV19 to TRBJ2-3; 7 bases match TRBD1. Germline CDR1 LNHDA, CDR2 SQIVND (reference sequence). The junction had 12 bases not matched to a gene; V was cut back by 6 bases and J by 0 bases. CDR3 length: 17 residues. CDR3 coding DNA: TGTGCCAGTAGGAACTACAGGGGAAATTCTAGCACAGATACGCAGTATTTT. Its translation: CASRNYRGNSSTDTQYF.

The rearrangement joins TRBV7-8 to TRBJ1-4; D remains ambiguous. This CDR3 is 14 amino acids long. Trimming took off 5 bases at V and 8 bases at J, with 15 bases between the two ends. In germline, CDR1 is SGHVS, CDR2 FQNEAQ. The CDR3 bases are TGTGCCAGCAGCCCAGAGAGGGTTGGGGAAAAACTGTTTTTT. The encoded protein is CASSPERVGEKLFF.

CDR3: CASSEIPRKDTQYF. CDR3 nucleotides: TGCGCCAGCAGTGAGATCCCCCGTAAGGATACGCAGTATTTT. The rearrangement uses TRBV5-1 and TRBJ2-3; D not resolved. Germline V gene lookup returns CDR1 SGHRS and CDR2 YFSETQ. Deletions cut 5 bases from V and 6 bases from J, with 16 bases between. The length of the CDR3 is 14 residues.

This clone was recorded a few times. The gene calls are TRBV6-8 and TRBJ2-7; D gene ambiguous. Germline lookup yields CDR1 MNHGY and CDR2 SAAAGT. This CDR3 has 16 amino acids. The V end lost 2 bases, the J end lost 0 bases, and 14 bases lay between the germline ends. This chain's CDR3 is CASSYGASAISYEQYF. In DNA form, the CDR3 reads TGTGCCAGCAGTTACGGCGCGTCAGCGATCTCCTACGAGCAGTACTTC.

The V gene is TRBV7-9, the J gene TRBJ2-1; the D gene is possibly TRBD2 (6 bases). The CDR3 spans 12 residues. Germline CDR1 and CDR2: SEHNR and FQNEAQ (reference sequence). Trimming removed 5 bases at V and 10 bases at J, with 12 bases between. The CDR3 loop reads CASSHFAGEQFF. DNA of the CDR3: TGTGCCAGCAGCCACTTCGCGGGGGAGCAGTTCTTC.